Listed below are T cell receptor beta chains from one sample, sequenced in a study of identical twins' blood T cells. TCRdb re-derived calls from the 5' RACE reads in MiXCR, one entry per CDR3 protein. The sample comprises roughly 340,000 distinct CDR3 sequences, around 30% of which are singletons, and around 5.6% rests with the top ten. Specimen: PBMCs. The receptors derive from a woman between 18 and 55 years old in good health. Both conserved end residues are part of each CDR3. The order of the fields is D gene, J gene, V gene, clone size, CDR3 DNA, CDR3 protein. The D gene is left open where the match is weak. Size values are once, few and many counts, or a class for expanded clones, and some rows have none.

>.|TRBJ2-2|TRBV28|few
TGTGCCAGCGGTAGCTTCGTTACCTTCTTGGGGGAGCTGTTTTTT
CASGSFVTFLGELFF
>.|TRBJ2-3|TRBV7-8|few
TGTGCCAGCAGCTTAGCCCGTAATACGCAGTATTTT
CASSLARNTQYF
>.|TRBJ2-1|TRBV29-1|.
TGCAGCGTTGGAATAAGGGGCAATGAGCAGTTCTTC
CSVGIRGNEQFF
>.|TRBJ1-1|TRBV2|many
TGTGCCACCAAGGGACATCCGAACACTGAAGCTTTCTTT
CATKGHPNTEAFF
>.|TRBJ2-3|TRBV6-5|once
TGTGCCAGCACCTCGTCAGATACGCAGTATTTT
CASTSSDTQYF
>.|TRBJ1-2|TRBV5-1|.
TGCGCCAGCAGCTTGGGGAGGAACGACTATGGCTACACCTTC
CASSLGRNDYGYTF
>.|TRBJ1-4|TRBV20-1|few
TGCAGTGCTAGTGACGTACTCTCCGTTGAAAAACTGTTTTTT
CSASDVLSVEKLFF
>.|TRBJ1-2|TRBV27|.
TGTGCCAGCAGTTTCCGGGACACAGCCCGCTATGGCTACACCTTC
CASSFRDTARYGYTF
>.|TRBJ2-3|TRBV11-2|few
TGTGCCAGCAGCTTAGCCCAGTTAGCTAGCACAGATACGCAGTATTTT
CASSLAQLASTDTQYF
>.|TRBJ1-1|TRBV27|.
TGTGCCAGCAGTTTACACCGCGGGGGGACTGAAGCTTTCTTT
CASSLHRGGTEAFF
>TRBD2|TRBJ2-7|TRBV3-1|.
TGTGCCAGCAGCCAAATCAAAAGCGGGACCTACGAGCAGTACTTC
CASSQIKSGTYEQYF
>.|TRBJ1-6|TRBV7-2|.
TGTGCCATCAGTTCCCTGGTGGACTCACCCCTCCACTTT
CAISSLVDSPLHF
>.|TRBJ2-5|TRBV6-5|.
TGTGCCAGCTGGACAGCCGGGAAAGAGATCCAGTACTTC
CASWTAGKEIQYF
>.|TRBJ1-1|TRBV5-1|.
TGCGCCAGCAGCTTGGGCAAGAGGAGGGGCCTCCCCTGGGTGGACACTGAAGCTTTCTTT
CASSLGKRRGLPWVDTEAFF
>TRBD2|TRBJ2-1|TRBV15|few
TGTGCCACCAGCAGAACTAGCGGGAGGGGTTACAATGAGCAGTTCTTC
CATSRTSGRGYNEQFF
>.|TRBJ1-5|TRBV20-1|few
TGCAGTGCTAGAGGGTTGGGAGGAGGCCAGCCCCAGCATTTT
CSARGLGGGQPQHF
>TRBD1|TRBJ2-2|TRBV5-1|.
TGCGCCAGCAGCTTGTCCGGGACAGGGAACACCGGGGAGCTGTTTTTT
CASSLSGTGNTGELFF
>TRBD1|TRBJ1-1|TRBV20-1|few
TGCAGTGCTTCTACAGGGGGCGGGGCTTTCTTT
CSASTGGGAFF
>TRBD1|TRBJ1-1|TRBV5-1|few
TGCGCCAGCAGCTTGCTCGGGACAGGGGGCACTGAAGCTTTCTTT
CASSLLGTGGTEAFF
>.|TRBJ2-4|TRBV12-3/TRBV12-4|few
TGTGCCAGCAACCGACTGGGGGAAAACATTCAGTACTTC
CASNRLGENIQYF
>TRBD1|TRBJ1-1|TRBV29-1|.
TGCAGCGGTGGACCGGGACAGGGGGCAGGTGTAGCTTTCTTT
CSGGPGQGAGVAFF
>.|TRBJ2-2|TRBV5-6|few
TGTGCCAGCTCTTCCCAGGCCGGGGAGCTGTTTTTT
CASSSQAGELFF
>TRBD2|TRBJ2-1|TRBV6-4|many
TGTGCCAGCAGTCCGGGGGGGCACAATGAGCAGTTCTTC
CASSPGGHNEQFF
>TRBD2|TRBJ2-3|TRBV9|.
TGTGCCAGCAGCGGAATGACTAGCGGGAGTCCGGGAAGCACAGATACGCAGTATTTT
CASSGMTSGSPGSTDTQYF
>TRBD2|TRBJ2-1|TRBV20-1|few
TGCAGTGCGGCGGGGGTGCGGGGTGAATACAATGAGCAGTTCTTC
CSAAGVRGEYNEQFF
>.|TRBJ2-7|TRBV6-5|once
TGTGCCAGCAGTTGGGGTACGATGCAGTACTTC
CASSWGTMQYF
>TRBD2|TRBJ2-3|TRBV27|.
TGTGCCAGCAGTTTCCTGACTAGCGGGAGTCTGGATACGCAGTATTTT
CASSFLTSGSLDTQYF
>.|TRBJ1-2|TRBV6-5|.
TGTGCCAGCAGTAAAGGCATGAACTATGGCTACACCTTC
CASSKGMNYGYTF
>TRBD1|TRBJ1-5|TRBV7-9|few
TGTGCCAGCAGCTTTACAGGGGAAAGCAATCAGCCCCAGCATTTT
CASSFTGESNQPQHF
>.|TRBJ1-1|TRBV7-9|.
TGTGCCAGCAGCTTAAGAGTCTCAAACACTGAAGCTTTCTTT
CASSLRVSNTEAFF
>.|TRBJ1-4|TRBV5-1|.
TGCGTCAGCAGCTTGGCCGGGACGGACAATGAAAAACTGTTTTTT
CVSSLAGTDNEKLFF
>.|TRBJ2-5|TRBV20-1|.
TGCAGTGCTAGGTATTCGTCAACCACAGAGACCCAGTACTTC
CSARYSSTTETQYF
>.|TRBJ1-3|TRBV29-1|.
TGCAGCGTTCTAGGTACCTCTGGAAACACCATATATTTT
CSVLGTSGNTIYF